The clone carrying this T cell receptor beta chain was seen more than once but under ten times. Its antigen is as yet unknown. This sample was taken from a study of T-cell memory formation after mild COVID-19. General study results and limits: Contracting CD4+ clones lay largely in CM and EM, with CD8+ ones residing in EMRA.

CDR3 length: 14 amino acids. With 4 bases clipped from V and 8 bases from J, the junction kept 8 bases outside the gene matches. CDR1 and CDR2 from the germline V gene are PRHDT and FYEKMQ (reference sequence). TCRdb re-derived calls from the 5' RACE reads in MiXCR, one entry per CDR3 protein. The sample yields 85,000 to 130,000 distinct CDR3 sequences, 12% seen once. Material for sequencing was PBMCs or a T cell subset sorted from them (not recorded which). This chain uses TRBV13 with TRBJ1-2; TRBD1 matches at 9 bases. This sequence was found in an adult woman who had mild COVID-19 (a few samples of this study predate the infection). Cell type and time point are not known. The CDR3 DNA sequence: TGTGCCAGCAGCTCGCCAACAGGGGGCCGAGGCTACACCTTC. This sequence encodes CASSSPTGGRGYTF.